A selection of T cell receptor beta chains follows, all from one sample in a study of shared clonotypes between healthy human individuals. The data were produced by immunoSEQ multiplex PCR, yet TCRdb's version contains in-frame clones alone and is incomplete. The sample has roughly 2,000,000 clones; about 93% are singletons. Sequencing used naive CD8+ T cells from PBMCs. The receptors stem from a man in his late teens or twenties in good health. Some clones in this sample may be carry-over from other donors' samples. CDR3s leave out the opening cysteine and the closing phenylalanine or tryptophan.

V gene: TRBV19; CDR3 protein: ASSTQTPSVQETQY
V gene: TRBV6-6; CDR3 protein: ASSYAGGDSNQPQH
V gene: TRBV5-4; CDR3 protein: ASTQGPGGYT
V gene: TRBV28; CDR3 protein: ASSPRTGRDEQF
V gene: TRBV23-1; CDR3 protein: ASSASCPGTGPYIMNTEAF
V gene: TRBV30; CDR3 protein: AWISRTGEAF
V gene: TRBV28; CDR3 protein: ASTLQVMNTEAF
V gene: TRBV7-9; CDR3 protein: ASNPGQDEQY
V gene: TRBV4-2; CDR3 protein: ASSQGINYEQY
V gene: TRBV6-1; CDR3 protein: ASRRSRGNYNEQF
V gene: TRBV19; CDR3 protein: ASTKRGLGEQY
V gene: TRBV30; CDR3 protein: AWSVYRVKPLH
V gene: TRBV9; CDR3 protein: ASSVAAGRSYEQY
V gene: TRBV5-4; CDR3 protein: ASSLGAGASGNTIY
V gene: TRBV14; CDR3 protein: ASSLQPGELF
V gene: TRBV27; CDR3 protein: ASSSDDRSSYNEQF
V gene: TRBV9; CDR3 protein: ASSPRASGDTGELF
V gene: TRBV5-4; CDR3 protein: ASSGMDRVGLGEQY
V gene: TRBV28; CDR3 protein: ASSLPRGWGTDTQY
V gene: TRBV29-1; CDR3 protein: SALGAGGYNEQF
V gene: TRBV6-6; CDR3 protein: ASSYLESGSREQY
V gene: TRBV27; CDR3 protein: ASSSFPSSDTQY
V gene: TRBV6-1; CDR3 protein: ASSGRDPYGYT
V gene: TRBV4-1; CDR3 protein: ASSQEGGGTDTQY
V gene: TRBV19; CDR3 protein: ATGSGFNQPQH
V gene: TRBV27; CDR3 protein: ASSSLGTAFGEQY
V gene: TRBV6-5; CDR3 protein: ASSSLRLAGGNEQF
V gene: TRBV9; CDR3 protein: ASSFPPQGIGLETQY
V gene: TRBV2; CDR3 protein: ASSEKGALPYEQY
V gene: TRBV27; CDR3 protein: ASSLRLGSYNEQF
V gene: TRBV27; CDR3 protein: ASSLYQGAREKLF
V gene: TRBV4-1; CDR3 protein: ASSQDRGTGETQY
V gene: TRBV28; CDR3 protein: ASSLGESIGEQY
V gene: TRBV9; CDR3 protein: ASSGQREGLREAETQY
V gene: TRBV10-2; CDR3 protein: ASSHGIDAF
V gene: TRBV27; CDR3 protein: ASSFSEEHGYT
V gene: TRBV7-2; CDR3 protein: ASSSRGGRPYNEQF
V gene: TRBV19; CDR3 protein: ASMAGYEQY
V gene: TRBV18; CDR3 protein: ASSFLGSAEAF
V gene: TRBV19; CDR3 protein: ASSITGGSYNEQF
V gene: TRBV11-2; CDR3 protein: ASSLGSYTGELF
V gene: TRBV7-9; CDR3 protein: ASSLVRGVQYEQY
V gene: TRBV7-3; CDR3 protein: ASSLKRADTQY
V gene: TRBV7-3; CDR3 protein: ASRGGLTDTQY
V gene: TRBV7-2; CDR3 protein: ASSPGLAGGPAGELF
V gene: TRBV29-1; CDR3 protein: SVGQGPGSQH
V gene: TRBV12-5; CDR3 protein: ASGTGTAYGYT
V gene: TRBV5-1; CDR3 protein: ASSQTKLTTRRVSYNEQF
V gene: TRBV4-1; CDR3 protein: ASSQSLPSYEQY
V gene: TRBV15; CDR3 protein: ATSSEEAVSNQPQH
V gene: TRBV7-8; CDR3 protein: ASSHFYGTSSNEKLF